This paragraph covers one T cell receptor beta chain sequence. This CDR3 has 12 residues. Deletions cut 5 bases from V and 3 bases from J, with 7 bases between. CDR1 is MNHEY, CDR2 SVGAGI, per germline. These data belong to a study of blood T cell repertoires in COVID-19. At the level of the study: Sites across the United States, Italy and Spain contributed samples from acute and convalescent COVID-19.

Authors' data handling: By means of reference gene primer amplification, nucleated cell counts were estimated. Profiling relied on immunoSEQ multiplex PCR, and the TCRdb table lists in-frame clones only, not all of them. That table gives V, J and clone size, and the DNA gave D and trimming. Of some 62,000 clones detected, roughly three quarters appear once; the ten largest clones hold approximately 20%. Specimen: peripheral blood. This chain uses TRBV6-5 with TRBJ1-1, with a tentative D call TRBD1 (6 bases). This clonotype originated in a woman aged 80 or over with active or convalescent COVID-19. The CDR3, as DNA: TGTGCCAGCAGTCGACAGGACACTGAAGCTTTCTTT. Its protein is CASSRQDTEAFF.